The clone carrying this T cell receptor beta chain was recorded once. Germline trimming cut 4 bases from V and 0 bases from J; bases unmatched to any gene: 7. The CDR3 covers 17 residues. CDR1 is SGHVS and CDR2 is FNYEAQ in the germline V gene. This specimen comes from a study of T cell changes during pregnancy in multiple sclerosis. The repertoire was sequenced with immunoSEQ multiplex PCR; TCRdb's copy has only in-frame clones and lacks some. This sample yields just under 45,000 clones, of which roughly 96% are seen a single time; 0.89% belongs to the top ten. The chain has TRBV7-6 and TRBJ1-5; 9 nucleotides match TRBD1. The receptor was derived from a female donor with multiple sclerosis, enrolled in a pregnancy study. This specimen consisted of peripheral blood, obtained in the second trimester of pregnancy. DNA for the CDR3: TGTGCCAGCAGCTACGGACAGGGGAGGTATAGCAATCAGCCCCAGCATTTT. The encoded protein is CASSYGQGRYSNQPQHF.